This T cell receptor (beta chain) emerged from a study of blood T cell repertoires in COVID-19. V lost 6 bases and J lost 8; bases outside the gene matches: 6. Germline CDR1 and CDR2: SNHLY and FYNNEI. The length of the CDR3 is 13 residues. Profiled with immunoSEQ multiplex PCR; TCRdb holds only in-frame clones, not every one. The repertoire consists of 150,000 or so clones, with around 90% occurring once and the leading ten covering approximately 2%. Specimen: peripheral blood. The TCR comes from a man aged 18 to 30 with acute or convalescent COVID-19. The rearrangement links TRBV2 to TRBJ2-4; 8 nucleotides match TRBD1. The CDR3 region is CASRRTGFDIQYF. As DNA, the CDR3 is TGTGCCAGCAGGAGGACAGGGTTTGACATTCAGTACTTC.